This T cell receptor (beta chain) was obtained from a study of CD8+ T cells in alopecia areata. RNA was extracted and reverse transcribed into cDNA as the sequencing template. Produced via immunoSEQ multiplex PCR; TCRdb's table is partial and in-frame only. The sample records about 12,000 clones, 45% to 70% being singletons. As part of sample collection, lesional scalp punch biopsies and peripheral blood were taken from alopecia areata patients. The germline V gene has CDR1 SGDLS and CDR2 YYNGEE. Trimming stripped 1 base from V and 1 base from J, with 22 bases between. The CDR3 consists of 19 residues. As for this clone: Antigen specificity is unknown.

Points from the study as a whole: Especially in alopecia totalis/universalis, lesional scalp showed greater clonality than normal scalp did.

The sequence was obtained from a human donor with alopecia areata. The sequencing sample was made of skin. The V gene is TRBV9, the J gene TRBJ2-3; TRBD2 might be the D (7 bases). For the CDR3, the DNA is TGTGCCAGCAGCGTAAGGGGGGGAAGGGCTAGCGCACGCACAGATACGCAGTATTTT. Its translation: CASSVRGGRASARTDTQYF.